The rows below give T cell receptor beta chains drawn from one sample of a study of identical twins. TCRdb re-analysed the 5' RACE reads in MiXCR, keeping a single row per CDR3 protein. Of 500,000 to 600,000 distinct CDR3 sequences in the sample, roughly a fifth were seen once. The same sample was also studied in work on T cells expressing NK-cell markers.

Material: CD4+ T cells sorted from blood. The receptors originated from a young woman in good health. The CDR3 runs from the conserved cysteine through the conserved F or W. The D gene is left open where the match is weak. Expanded clones are given a class, and other clones once, few, many or no size at all.

>TRBD1|TRBV6-4|-|TRBJ1-4
CASSGNRDSDNEKLFF
TGTGCCAGCAGTGGGAACCGGGACAGCGATAATGAAAAACTGTTTTTT
>-|TRBV7-2|-|TRBJ2-1
CASSLATTLYNEQFF
TGTGCCAGCAGCTTAGCCACTACCCTTTACAATGAGCAGTTCTTC
>-|TRBV4-2|few|TRBJ2-6
CASSVRQRNSLSGANVLTF
TGTGCCAGCAGCGTACGACAGAGAAATTCCCTGTCTGGGGCCAACGTCCTGACTTTC
>TRBD2|TRBV6-5|-|TRBJ2-3
CASSYSLAGASTDTQYF
TGTGCCAGCAGTTACTCGCTAGCGGGGGCCAGCACAGATACGCAGTATTTT
>TRBD2|TRBV5-1|-|TRBJ2-3
CASSRDASGIQEQYF
TGCGCCAGCAGCCGGGACGCTAGCGGGATCCAGGAGCAGTATTTT
>-|TRBV10-1|few|TRBJ2-3
CASSESWGDTQYF
TGCGCCAGCAGTGAGTCGTGGGGCGATACGCAGTATTTT
>TRBD1|TRBV12-5|-|TRBJ2-4
CATSTGDNIQYF
TGTGCTACTTCTACAGGGGATAACATTCAGTACTTC
>-|TRBV20-1|-|TRBJ2-2
CSARKGGRTGELFF
TGCAGTGCTAGGAAGGGGGGCAGAACCGGGGAGCTGTTTTTT
>-|TRBV19|-|TRBJ1-1
CANETEAFF
TGTGCCAATGAAACTGAAGCTTTCTTT
>-|TRBV7-2|few|TRBJ1-2
CASSPDRYSGYTF
TGTGCCAGCAGCCCAGACAGGTACTCTGGCTACACCTTC
>-|TRBV15|-|TRBJ2-2
CATSRSDSGRGSDTGELFF
TGTGCCACCAGCAGATCAGACTCAGGGAGAGGTAGCGACACCGGGGAGCTGTTTTTT
>TRBD2|TRBV5-6|few|TRBJ2-1
CASSFPRVRAGGSNEQFF
TGTGCCAGCAGCTTCCCGAGGGTTCGAGCCGGGGGGTCCAATGAGCAGTTCTTC
>TRBD1|TRBV5-1|few|TRBJ2-5
CASSRRTGQETQYF
TGCGCCAGCAGCCGAAGGACAGGGCAAGAGACCCAGTACTTC
>TRBD1|TRBV5-1|-|TRBJ2-2
CASSLGGRGHGTGELFF
TGCGCCAGCAGCTTGGGTGGCAGGGGGCACGGCACCGGGGAGCTGTTTTTT
>-|TRBV5-4|few|TRBJ2-1
CASSQGADPYNEQFF
TGTGCCAGCAGCCAGGGAGCGGACCCCTACAATGAGCAGTTCTTC
>TRBD2|TRBV11-2|-|TRBJ2-5
CASHLAGQETQYF
TGTGCCAGTCATCTAGCGGGGCAAGAGACCCAGTACTTC
>TRBD1|TRBV12-3/TRBV12-4|many|TRBJ1-2
CASSLTGGNYGYTF
TGTGCCAGCAGTTTAACAGGGGGTAACTATGGCTACACCTTC
>TRBD1|TRBV12-3/TRBV12-4|few|TRBJ1-1
CASRYRGRGTEAFF
TGTGCCAGCAGGTACAGGGGGCGCGGCACTGAAGCTTTCTTT
>TRBD2|TRBV5-1|few|TRBJ2-1
CASSRRLAGPGEQFF
TGCGCCAGCAGCCGCAGACTAGCGGGTCCTGGTGAGCAGTTCTTC
>-|TRBV20-1|many|TRBJ1-2
CSAETPGLYGYTF
TGCAGTGCCGAGACCCCGGGCCTCTATGGCTACACCTTC
>-|TRBV20-1|-|TRBJ2-1
CSASYPYNEQFF
TGCAGTGCTAGTTACCCTTACAATGAGCAGTTCTTC
>-|TRBV7-2|-|TRBJ2-3
CASSLRPALGTDTQYF
TGTGCCAGCAGCTTACGCCCGGCTCTGGGGACAGATACGCAGTATTTT
>-|TRBV7-9|many|TRBJ2-1
CASSRQHPSYNEQFF
TGTGCCAGCAGCCGTCAGCACCCCTCCTACAATGAGCAGTTCTTC
>-|TRBV5-1|few|TRBJ2-5
CASSLFAGRETQYF
TGCGCCAGCAGCTTGTTTGCGGGAAGGGAGACCCAGTACTTC
>TRBD2|TRBV12-3/TRBV12-4|few|TRBJ2-7
CASSLFWASGSYEQYF
TGTGCCAGCAGTTTATTTTGGGCTAGCGGGTCGTACGAGCAGTACTTC
>-|TRBV5-1|many|TRBJ1-1
CASSLTGMNTEAFF
TGCGCCAGCAGCTTGACAGGCATGAACACTGAAGCTTTCTTT
>-|TRBV6-5|-|TRBJ2-5
CASRLSQGAQYF
TGTGCCAGCAGGCTATCCCAAGGGGCCCAGTACTTC
>-|TRBV6-1|few|TRBJ1-6
CASTGNNYNSPLHF
TGTGCCAGCACTGGGAATAACTATAATTCACCCCTCCACTTT
>-|TRBV4-3|few|TRBJ2-7
CASSLDSLGLEQYF
TGCGCCAGCAGCCTGGACTCGCTCGGCCTCGAGCAGTACTTC
>-|TRBV20-1|many|TRBJ1-1
CSAARQVENTEAFF
TGCAGTGCTGCGAGACAGGTGGAGAACACTGAAGCTTTCTTT
>TRBD2|TRBV29-1|few|TRBJ2-2
CSVVGGGGASGSTGELFF
TGCAGCGTTGTGGGTGGAGGGGGGGCTAGCGGGAGCACCGGGGAGCTGTTTTTT
>TRBD2|TRBV2|-|TRBJ2-1
CASTPSGGPQGQFF
TGTGCCAGCACTCCTAGCGGGGGACCACAGGGGCAGTTCTTC
>-|TRBV9|-|TRBJ2-3
CASSVTSLTDTQYF
TGTGCCAGCAGCGTAACTAGCCTCACAGATACGCAGTATTTT
>-|TRBV5-1|-|TRBJ1-1
CASSLAQDTEAFF
TGCGCCAGCAGCTTGGCACAGGACACTGAAGCTTTCTTT
>TRBD1|TRBV3-1|few|TRBJ1-6
CASSRTGKNSPLHF
TGTGCCAGCAGCCGGACAGGGAAGAATTCACCCCTCCACTTT
>TRBD1|TRBV20-1|-|TRBJ1-2
CSARAPGQANYGYTF
TGCAGTGCTAGAGCGCCCGGACAGGCGAACTATGGCTACACCTTC
>-|TRBV20-1|many|TRBJ2-5
CSARLQETQYF
TGCAGTGCTAGACTCCAAGAGACCCAGTACTTC
>-|TRBV2|-|TRBJ2-7
CASRAWSDEQYF
TGTGCCAGCAGGGCATGGAGTGACGAGCAGTACTTC
>TRBD1|TRBV12-3/TRBV12-4|many|TRBJ1-6
CASRGTGYSPLHF
TGTGCCAGCAGGGGGACAGGTTATTCACCCCTCCACTTT
>-|TRBV20-1|few|TRBJ2-1
CSASFPGPSSYNEQFF
TGCAGTGCTAGCTTCCCCGGACCGAGCTCCTACAATGAGCAGTTCTTC